Sequencing of this T cell receptor (beta chain) was carried out in a study of T-cell memory formation after mild COVID-19. Across the whole study: Across donors, TCR clusters were largely donor specific. Study-wide points: Within pre-infection memory, some responding clones were found, suggesting cross-reactive memory joined. A balance of CD4 and CD8 characterized clones contracting day 15 to 85, whereas later expanders leaned CD4+. Clonal second-wave expansions that peaked on day 37 had unconfirmed SARS-CoV-2 specificity.

A note on this clonotype: The antigen is not known.

MiXCR, applied by TCRdb to the 5' RACE reads, yields one record per CDR3 protein. The sample lists fewer than 350,000 distinct CDR3 sequences, approximately 15% occurring once. The V gene's germline CDR1 is MNHEY and CDR2 SVGEGT. V gave up 0 bases and J gave up 16 bases, with 18 bases separating them. This CDR3 is built from 14 residues. The sequence was collected from a man aged 18 to 29 who had mild COVID-19 (a few samples of this study predate the infection). Cell type and time point are not known. The J gene is TRBJ1-4, the V gene TRBV6-2 or TRBV6-3; D unclear. Source material: PBMCs or a T cell subset sorted from them (not recorded which). The CDR3 nucleotides are TGTGCCAGCAGTTACTCTGTCGCCAGTCCAAATTGGTTTTTT. Residues: CASSYSVASPNWFF.